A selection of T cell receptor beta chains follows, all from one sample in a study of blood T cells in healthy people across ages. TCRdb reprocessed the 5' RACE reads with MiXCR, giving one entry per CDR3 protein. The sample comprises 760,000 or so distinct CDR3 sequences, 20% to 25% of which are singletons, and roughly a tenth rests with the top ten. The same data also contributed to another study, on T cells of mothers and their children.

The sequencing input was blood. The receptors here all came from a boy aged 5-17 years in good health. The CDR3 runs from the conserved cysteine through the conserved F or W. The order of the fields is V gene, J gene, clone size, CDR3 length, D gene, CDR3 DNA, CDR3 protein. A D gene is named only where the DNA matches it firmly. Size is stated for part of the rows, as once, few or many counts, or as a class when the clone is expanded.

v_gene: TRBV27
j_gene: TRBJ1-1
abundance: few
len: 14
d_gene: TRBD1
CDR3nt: TGTGCCAGCAGTGACGACAGGGGAAACACTGAAGCTTTCTTT
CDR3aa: CASSDDRGNTEAFF

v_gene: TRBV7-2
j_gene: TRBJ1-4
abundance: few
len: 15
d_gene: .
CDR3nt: TGTGCCAGCGCCACGGGTCACAGCCGAAATGAAAAACTGTTTTTT
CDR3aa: CASATGHSRNEKLFF

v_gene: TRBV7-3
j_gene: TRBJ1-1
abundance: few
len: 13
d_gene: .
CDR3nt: TGTGCCAGCAGCTTAAATCAGGACACTGAAGCTTTCTTT
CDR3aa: CASSLNQDTEAFF

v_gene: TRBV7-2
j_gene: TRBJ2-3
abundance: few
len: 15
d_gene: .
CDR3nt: TGTGCCAGCAGCTTAGTTGCGGGAATCACAGATACGCAGTATTTT
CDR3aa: CASSLVAGITDTQYF

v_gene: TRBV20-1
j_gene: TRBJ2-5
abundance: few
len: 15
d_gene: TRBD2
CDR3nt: TGCAGCGCCAACCCAACTAGCGGGAGAGGACGGGAGCAGTACTTC
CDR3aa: CSANPTSGRGREQYF

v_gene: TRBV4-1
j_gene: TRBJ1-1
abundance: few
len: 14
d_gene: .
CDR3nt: TGCGCCAGCAGCCAGAGGAGGGCAAGCACTGAAGCTTTCTTT
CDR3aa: CASSQRRASTEAFF

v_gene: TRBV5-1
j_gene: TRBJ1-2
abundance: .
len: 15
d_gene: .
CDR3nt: TGCGCCAGCTCCCTGTTCGGGGACACCGGCCATGGCTACACCTTC
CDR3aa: CASSLFGDTGHGYTF

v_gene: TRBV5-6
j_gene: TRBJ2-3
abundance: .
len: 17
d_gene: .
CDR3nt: TGTGCCAGCAGCCCGGGGCCCCGAGATCGTTCACTAAGAACGCAGTATTTT
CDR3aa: CASSPGPRDRSLRTQYF

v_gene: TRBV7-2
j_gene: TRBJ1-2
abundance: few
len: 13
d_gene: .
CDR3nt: TGTGCCAGCAGCCTGACAGTGCCCTATGGCTACACCTTC
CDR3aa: CASSLTVPYGYTF

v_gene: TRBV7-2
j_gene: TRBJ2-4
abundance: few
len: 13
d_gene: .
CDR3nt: TGTGCCAGCAGCATGAGCGTAGAAAACATTCAGTACTTC
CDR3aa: CASSMSVENIQYF

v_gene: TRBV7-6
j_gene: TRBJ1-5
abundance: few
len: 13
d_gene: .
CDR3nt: TGTGCCAGCAGCTTAACCTCCCTCCAGCCCCAGCATTTT
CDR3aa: CASSLTSLQPQHF

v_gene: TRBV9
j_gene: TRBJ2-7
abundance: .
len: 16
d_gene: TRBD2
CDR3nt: TGTGCCAGCAGCCCTAGCGGGGGAGCGATACCGTACGAGCAGTACTTC
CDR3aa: CASSPSGGAIPYEQYF

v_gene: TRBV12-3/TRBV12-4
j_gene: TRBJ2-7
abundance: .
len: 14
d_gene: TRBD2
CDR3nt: TGTGCCAGCAGTTATAGCGGGGGGGCCTACGAGCAGTACTTC
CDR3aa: CASSYSGGAYEQYF

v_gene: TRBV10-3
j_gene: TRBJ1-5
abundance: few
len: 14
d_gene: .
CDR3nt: TGTGCCATCAGCACCTTAGGCGGGTACCAGCCCCAGCATTTT
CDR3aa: CAISTLGGYQPQHF

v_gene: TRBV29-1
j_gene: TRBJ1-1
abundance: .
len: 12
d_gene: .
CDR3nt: TGCAGCGTTGTATCCCCCAGCACTGAAGCTTTCTTT
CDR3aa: CSVVSPSTEAFF

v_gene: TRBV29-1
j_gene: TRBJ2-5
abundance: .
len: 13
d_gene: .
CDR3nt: TGCAGCGTAGAAAGGACAGTCGGAGAGACCCAGTACTTC
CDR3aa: CSVERTVGETQYF

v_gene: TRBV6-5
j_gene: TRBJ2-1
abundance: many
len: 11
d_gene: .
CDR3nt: TGTGCCAGCAGTTACTCGAATGAGCAGTTCTTC
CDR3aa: CASSYSNEQFF

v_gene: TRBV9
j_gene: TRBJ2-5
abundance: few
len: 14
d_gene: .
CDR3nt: TGCGCCAGCAGCGTTCTCGGAGTGGAAGAGACCCAGTACTTC
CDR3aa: CASSVLGVEETQYF

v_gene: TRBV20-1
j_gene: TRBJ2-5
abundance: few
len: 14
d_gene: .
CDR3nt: TGCAGTGCGATGCATGCGAGGAACCAAGAGACCCAGTACTTC
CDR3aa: CSAMHARNQETQYF

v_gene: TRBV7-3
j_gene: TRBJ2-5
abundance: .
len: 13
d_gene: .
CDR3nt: TGTGCCAGCAGCTTGGGGTTGGGGGCGGCCCAGTACTTC
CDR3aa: CASSLGLGAAQYF

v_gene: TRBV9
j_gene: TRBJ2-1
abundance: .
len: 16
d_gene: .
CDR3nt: TGTGCCAGCAGCGTAGACGGGATAGGGGCCTACAATGGGCAGTTCTTC
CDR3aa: CASSVDGIGAYNGQFF

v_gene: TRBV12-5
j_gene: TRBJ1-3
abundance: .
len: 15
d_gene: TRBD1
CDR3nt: TGTGCTAGTGGTTTGGAGGGACAGCGAGGAAACACCATATATTTT
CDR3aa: CASGLEGQRGNTIYF

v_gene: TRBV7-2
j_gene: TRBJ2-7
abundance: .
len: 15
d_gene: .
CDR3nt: TGTGCCAGCAGCCCTCTCCTAGGGTCCTCCTACGAGCAGTACTTC
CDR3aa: CASSPLLGSSYEQYF

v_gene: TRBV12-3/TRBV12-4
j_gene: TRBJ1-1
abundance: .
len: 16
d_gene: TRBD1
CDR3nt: TGTGCCAGCAGCTATACGGCCGGGGACAGGGTAACTGAAGCTTTCTTT
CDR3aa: CASSYTAGDRVTEAFF

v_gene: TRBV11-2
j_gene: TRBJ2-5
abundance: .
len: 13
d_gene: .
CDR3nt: TGTGCCACAGCCGTCGGCTTTCAAGAGACCCAGTACTTC
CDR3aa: CATAVGFQETQYF

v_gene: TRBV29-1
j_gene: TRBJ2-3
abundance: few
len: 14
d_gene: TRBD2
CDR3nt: TGCAGCGTTGGTTTGCGGGAGGGCCCTGAGGCGCAGTATTTT
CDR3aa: CSVGLREGPEAQYF

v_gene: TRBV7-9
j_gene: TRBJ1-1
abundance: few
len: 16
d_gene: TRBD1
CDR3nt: TGTGCCAGCAGCTCGGGACAGGACTTGTCGAACACTGAAGCTTTCTTT
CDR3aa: CASSSGQDLSNTEAFF

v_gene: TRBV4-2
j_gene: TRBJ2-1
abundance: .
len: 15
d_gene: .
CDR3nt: TGTGCCAGCAGCCAAGATAGACCCGCTTACAATGAGCAGTTCTTC
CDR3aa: CASSQDRPAYNEQFF

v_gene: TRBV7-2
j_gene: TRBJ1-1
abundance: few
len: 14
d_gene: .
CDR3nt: TGTGCCAGCAGCTTAGGCGGATCGAACACTGAAGCTTTCTTT
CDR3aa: CASSLGGSNTEAFF

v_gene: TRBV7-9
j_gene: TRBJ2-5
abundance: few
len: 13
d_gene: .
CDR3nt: TGTGCCAGCAGCTTGATGCCTCAAGAGACCCAGTACTTC
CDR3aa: CASSLMPQETQYF

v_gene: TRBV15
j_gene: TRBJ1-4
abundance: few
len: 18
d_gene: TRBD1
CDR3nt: TGTGCCACCAGCGGCTTACAGGGAGCAGGGGGGTTTAATGAAAAACTGTTTTTT
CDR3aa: CATSGLQGAGGFNEKLFF

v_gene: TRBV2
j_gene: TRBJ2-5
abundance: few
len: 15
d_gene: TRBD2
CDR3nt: TGTGCCAGCAGTGGGCTAGCGGTCCTCCAAGAGACCCAGTACTTC
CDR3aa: CASSGLAVLQETQYF

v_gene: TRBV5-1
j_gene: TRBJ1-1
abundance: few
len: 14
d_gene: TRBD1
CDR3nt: TGCGCCGGCAGCTCAGGACAGGGTAACACTGAAGCTTTCTTT
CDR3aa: CAGSSGQGNTEAFF

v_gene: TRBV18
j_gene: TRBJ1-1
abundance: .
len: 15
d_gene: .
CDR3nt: TGTGCCAGCTCCCAACGAAGGGGGATGGACACTGAAGCTTTCTTT
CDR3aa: CASSQRRGMDTEAFF

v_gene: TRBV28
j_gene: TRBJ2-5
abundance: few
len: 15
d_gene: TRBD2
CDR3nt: TGTGCCAGCAGCGTAGCGGGCCCAGGTGGAGAGACCCAGTACTTC
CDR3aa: CASSVAGPGGETQYF

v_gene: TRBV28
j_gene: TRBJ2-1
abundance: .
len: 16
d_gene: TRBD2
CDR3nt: TGTGCCAGCAGTCCGACTAGCGGGAGGGCATTCAATGAGCAGTTCTTC
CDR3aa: CASSPTSGRAFNEQFF

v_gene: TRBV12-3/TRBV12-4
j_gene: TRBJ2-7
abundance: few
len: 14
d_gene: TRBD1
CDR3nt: TGTGCCAGCAGTTTTCTCGGGACAGCCTGCGAGCAGTACTTC
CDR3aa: CASSFLGTACEQYF

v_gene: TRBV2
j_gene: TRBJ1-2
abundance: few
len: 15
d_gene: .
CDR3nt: TGTGCCAGCAGCGTACTTCTTCCGGGACAATGGGCTTACACCTTC
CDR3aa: CASSVLLPGQWAYTF

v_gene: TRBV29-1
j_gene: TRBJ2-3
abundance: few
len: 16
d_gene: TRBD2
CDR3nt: TGCAGCGTTGAAGATCCTCGGGAGGACCGGGGAGATACGCAGTATTTT
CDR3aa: CSVEDPREDRGDTQYF

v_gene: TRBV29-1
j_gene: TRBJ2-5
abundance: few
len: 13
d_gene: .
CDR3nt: TGCAGCGTTGAGGGCCGCGTCCAAGAGACCCAGTACTTC
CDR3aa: CSVEGRVQETQYF

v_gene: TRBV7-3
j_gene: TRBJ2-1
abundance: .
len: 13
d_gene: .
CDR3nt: TGTGCCAGCAGCTTAAACGTAAACAATGAGCAGTTCTTC
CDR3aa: CASSLNVNNEQFF

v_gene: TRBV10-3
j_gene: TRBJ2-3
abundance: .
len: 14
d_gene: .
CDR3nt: TGTGCCATCAGTGAGTGGGAGGGCACAGATACGCAGTATTTT
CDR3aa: CAISEWEGTDTQYF

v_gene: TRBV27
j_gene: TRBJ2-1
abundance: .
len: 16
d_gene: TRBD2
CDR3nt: TGTGCCAGCAGTTTGGTTAGCGGGGGGTCCTACAATGAGCAGTTCTTC
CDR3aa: CASSLVSGGSYNEQFF

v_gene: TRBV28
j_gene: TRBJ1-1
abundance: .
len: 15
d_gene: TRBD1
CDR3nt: TGTGCCAGCAGTCGGACGACAGGGGGGCCAACTGAAGCTTTCTTT
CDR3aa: CASSRTTGGPTEAFF

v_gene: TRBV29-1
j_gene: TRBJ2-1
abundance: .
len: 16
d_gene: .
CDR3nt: TGCAGCGTTGAAGAGGAGGCGGCGCTAGTAGTCGATGAGCAGTTCTTC
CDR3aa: CSVEEEAALVVDEQFF

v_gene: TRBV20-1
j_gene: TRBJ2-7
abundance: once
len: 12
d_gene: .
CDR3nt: TGCGGCTATGAGGGGTTGGACTACGAGCAGTACTTC
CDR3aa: CGYEGLDYEQYF

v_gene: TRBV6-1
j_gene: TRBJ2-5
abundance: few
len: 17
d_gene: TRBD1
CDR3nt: TGTGCCAGCAGTCTATCCCCGGGACAGTGGCCACAAGAGACCCAGTACTTC
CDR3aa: CASSLSPGQWPQETQYF

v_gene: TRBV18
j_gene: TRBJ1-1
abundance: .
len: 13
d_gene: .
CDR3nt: TGTGCCAGCAGCCTGAAAGAGGGGACTGAAGCTTTCTTT
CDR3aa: CASSLKEGTEAFF